The clone carrying this T cell receptor beta chain was counted a few times. TCRbeta library construction was performed incorporating unique molecular identifiers. TCRdb reprocessed the PCR reads via MiXCR and lists one record per CDR3 protein. The table shows hundreds of thousands of distinct CDR3 sequences, with 10% to 15% occurring only once. This sample stems from a study of T-cell reconstitution after alpha-beta-depleted transplantation in children. The germline V gene has CDR1 MRHNA and CDR2 SNTAGT. The length of the CDR3 is 15 residues. V was cut by 3 bases and J by 3 bases, with 9 bases left in between.

The receptor comes from a human donor who donated a stem cell graft to a child with Fanconi anemia. The sample consisted of PBMCs, taken from the stem cell graft. The chain couples TRBV6-4 to TRBJ2-6; a possible D gene is TRBD1 (6 bases). CDR3 amino acids: CASSEGADGANVLTF. In DNA, the CDR3 is TGTGCCAGCAGTGAGGGGGCTGATGGGGCCAACGTCCTGACTTTC.